Below, 25 T cell receptor beta chains from the same sample are listed, as sequenced in a study of shared clonotypes between healthy human individuals. TCRdb's table, derived via immunoSEQ multiplex PCR, lists solely in-frame clones and lacks some. The sample carries 400,000 to 600,000 clones, roughly 85% recorded once. Sequenced input: PBMCs. The receptor source for this set is a woman aged 40 to 55 in good health. Some clones in this sample may be carry-over from other donors' samples.

This clone was seen a few times. The chain carries TRBV28 and TRBJ2-7; TRBD2 might be the D (5 bases). Germline CDR1 is MDHEN and CDR2 is SYDVKM. V lost 6 bases, J lost 1 base, and 13 bases lay in between. CDR3 length: 14 amino acids. The CDR3 sequence: CASRTGYPSYEQYF. In DNA form, the CDR3 reads TGTGCCAGCAGGACGGGGTATCCTTCCTACGAGCAGTACTTC.

The V and J genes are TRBV28 and TRBJ1-2, with 7 bases aligning to TRBD1. In germline, CDR1 is MDHEN, CDR2 SYDVKM. The CDR3 covers 14 residues. V lost 6 bases and J lost 4; bases outside the gene matches: 8. The CDR3 reads CASRGPAGGYGYTF. CDR3 nucleotide sequence: TGTGCCAGCAGGGGGCCCGCAGGGGGCTATGGCTACACCTTC.

Ten or more counts support this clone. The chain uses TRBV6-1 and TRBJ2-7, with a possible D match to TRBD1 (6 bases). The CDR3 spans 15 residues. V lost 2 bases to trimming and J lost 6 bases, with 17 bases between them. The germline CDR1 and CDR2 sequences are MNHNS and SASEGT. CDR3 nucleotide sequence: TGTGCCAGCAGTGAACTGGCAGGGGTACCTTCCGAGCAGTACTTC. Encoded protein: CASSELAGVPSEQYF.

In its sample, this clone was seen once. CDR3 DNA sequence: TGTGCCAGCAGTTCAGTGCTAGCGGGGGAAGAGACCCAGTACTTC. Protein sequence: CASSSVLAGEETQYF. The rearrangement uses TRBV27 and TRBJ2-5; TRBD2 aligns across 10 bases. This CDR3 has 15 amino acids. J gave up 3 bases and V 4 bases, and 5 bases lay outside the gene matches. The germline V gene encodes CDR1 MNHEY and CDR2 SMNVEV (reference sequence).

The rearrangement links TRBV4-2 to TRBJ2-1; D unresolved. This CDR3 has 15 amino acids. Germline V gene lookup returns CDR1 LGHNA and CDR2 YNFKEQ. The ends were cut back, 1 base at V and 0 bases at J, with 7 bases in the middle. The CDR3 here is CASSQVPSSYNEQFF. DNA for the CDR3: TGTGCCAGCAGCCAAGTTCCGAGCTCCTACAATGAGCAGTTCTTC.

The chain is built from TRBV10-3 and TRBJ1-1, with D tentatively TRBD1 (6 bases). Per the germline V gene, CDR1 is ENHRY and CDR2 is SYGVKD. The CDR3 length is 12 residues. Deletions cut 6 bases from V and 6 bases from J, with 11 bases between. The CDR3 coding sequence is TGTGCCATCAGCGACAGGCTCGCTGAAGCTTTCTTT. It translates to CAISDRLAEAFF.

V and J are TRBV9 and TRBJ2-5, with unresolved D. Germline assignment: CDR1 SGDLS and CDR2 YYNGEE. There are 15 residues in the CDR3. Trimming shortened V by 9 bases and J by 1 base, and 19 bases separated the two germline ends. The CDR3 DNA is TGTGCCACCACCCGGTTCGGCGGATCCCAAGAGACCCAGTACTTC. Amino acids: CATTRFGGSQETQYF.

This rearrangement joins TRBV6-5 to TRBJ1-4; D call uncertain. Per the germline V gene, CDR1 is MNHEY and CDR2 is SVGAGI. This CDR3 spans 14 amino acids. The ends were cut back, 0 bases at V and 4 bases at J, with 6 bases in the middle. The CDR3 region has the DNA TGTGCCAGCAGTTACTCTGAGGGTAATGAAAAACTGTTTTTT. This gives the protein CASSYSEGNEKLFF.

This clone was detected many times. This chain connects TRBV7-2 to TRBJ1-5; no clear D gene. Germline CDR1 and CDR2: SGHTA and FQGNSA. This CDR3 has 15 amino acids. Trimming stripped 2 bases from V and 2 bases from J, with 10 bases between. The chain's CDR3 is CASSLTRTGNQPQHF. The CDR3 nucleotides read TGTGCCAGCAGCTTAACGAGGACTGGCAATCAGCCCCAGCATTTT.

CDR3 sequence reads: CATTGVNTEAFF. Here the CDR3 DNA reads TGTGCCACAACAGGGGTGAACACTGAAGCTTTCTTT. The V gene is TRBV2, the J gene TRBJ1-1; 7 nucleotides agree with TRBD1. With 10 bases clipped from V and 0 bases from J, the junction kept 2 bases outside the gene matches. Per germline, CDR1 SNHLY and CDR2 FYNNEI. The CDR3 spans 12 residues.

This clone was recorded many times. This sample includes further DNA sequences coding for the same CDR3. This chain links TRBV4-2 with TRBJ2-3; D not certain. Per the germline V gene, CDR1 is LGHNA and CDR2 is YNFKEQ. The CDR3 is made up of 12 amino acids. Between the trimmed V and J ends, which lost 0 bases and 8 bases, there was a span of 6 bases. Here the CDR3 DNA reads TGTGCCAGCAGCCAAGATCAAGTTACGCAGTATTTT. It codes for CASSQDQVTQYF.

The V and J genes are TRBV11-3 and TRBJ2-2; no clear D. Trimming stripped 0 bases from V and 8 bases from J, with 7 bases between. CDR3 length: 13 residues. The germline V gene encodes CDR1 SGHNT and CDR2 YENEEA. Written as DNA, the CDR3 is TGTGCCAGCAGCTTAGAGGTCAGAGGGGAGCTGTTTTTT. Its protein is CASSLEVRGELFF.

This clone turned up a few times. This rearrangement joins TRBV28 to TRBJ1-5, with D perhaps matching TRBD1 (5 bases). The CDR3 length is 21 residues. The V end was cut by 3 bases, the J end by 0 bases, with 27 bases between. The V gene's germline CDR1 is MDHEN and CDR2 SYDVKM. The CDR3 DNA reads TGTGCCAGCAGTTTTGGTGTGTTTTCGGCAGGGCGGGAATTTAGCAATCAGCCCCAGCATTTT. Amino acids: CASSFGVFSAGREFSNQPQHF.

A single count supports this clone. V gene TRBV7-2 combines with J gene TRBJ2-7; 7 bases agree with TRBD2. Looked up from germline, CDR1 is SGHTA and CDR2 is FQGNSA. The length of the CDR3 is 13 residues. With 4 bases clipped from V and 5 bases from J, the junction kept 5 bases outside the gene matches. CDR3 sequence reads: CASSYRRGNEQYF. CDR3 nucleotides: TGTGCCAGCAGCTATCGGCGGGGGAACGAGCAGTACTTC.

The count of this clone is one. The rearrangement uses TRBV19 and TRBJ2-1; 7 bases align to TRBD2. The junction had 12 bases not matched to a gene; V was cut back by 4 bases and J by 6 bases. The CDR3 runs 16 residues. CDR1 is LNHDA, CDR2 SQIVND, per germline (reference sequence). The CDR3 is CASSTPEASGRNEQFF. The CDR3 bases are TGTGCCAGTAGTACCCCTGAGGCTAGCGGCCGCAATGAGCAGTTCTTC.

The rearrangement links TRBV7-8 to TRBJ2-7, with unresolved D. The CDR3 spans 14 residues. Trimming removed 5 bases from V and 0 bases from J, with 11 bases in between. Germline CDR1 and CDR2: SGHVS and FQNEAQ. The CDR3 loop is CASSPWVFSYEQYF. CDR3 DNA: TGTGCCAGCAGCCCGTGGGTCTTCTCCTACGAGCAGTACTTC.

The rearrangement uses TRBV5-1 and TRBJ1-1, with D hard to call. The V end was cut by 6 bases, the J end by 1 base, with 13 bases between. This CDR3 is built from 14 residues. The germline CDR1 and CDR2 sequences are SGHRS and YFSETQ. CDR3 DNA sequence: TGCGCCAGCAACCAGGCGGGAGCGAACACTGAAGCTTTCTTT. Translating gives CASNQAGANTEAFF.

At least ten counts were recorded for this clone. The same CDR3 can be traced to other DNA sequences in this sample. The CDR3 loop reads CASSISRRAGELFF. CDR3 in DNA: TGTGCCAGTAGTATTTCCAGGAGGGCCGGGGAGCTGTTTTTT. The chain combines TRBV19 with TRBJ2-2, with D perhaps matching TRBD2 (6 bases). V gave up 3 bases and J gave up 6 bases, with 11 bases separating them. The CDR3 runs 14 residues. Looked up from germline, CDR1 is LNHDA and CDR2 is SQIVND (reference sequence). Combining the CDR3 with reference TRBV19 and TRBJ2-2 gives the whole variable domain DGGITQSPKYLFRKEGQNVTLSCEQNLNHDAMYWYRQDPGQGLRLIYYSQIVNDFQKGDIAEGYSVSREKKESFPLTVTSAQKNPTAFYLCASSISRRAGELFFGEGSRLTVL.

This rearrangement joins TRBV18 to TRBJ1-2; D ambiguous. Germline CDR1 is KGHSH and CDR2 is LQKENI. This CDR3 is 14 amino acids long. V lost 3 bases to trimming and J lost 2 bases, with 10 bases between them. Here the CDR3 reads CASSPRMGNYGYTF. CDR3 DNA: TGTGCCAGCTCACCGCGGATGGGGAACTATGGCTACACCTTC.

The chain couples TRBV6-4 to TRBJ2-2; D assignment may be TRBD1 or TRBD2 (6 bases each). V shed 0 bases and J shed 6 bases, with 11 bases lying between them. Germline CDR1 reads MRHNA; CDR2 reads SNTAGT. CDR3 size: 15 residues. This CDR3 is CASSDSGGPAGELFF. The DNA for the CDR3 is TGTGCCAGCAGTGACTCTGGGGGGCCGGCCGGGGAGCTGTTTTTT.

The chain links TRBV7-9 to TRBJ2-7; D may be TRBD1 (6 bases). This CDR3 region has 13 residues. Trimming took off 1 base at V and 4 bases at J, with 8 bases between the two ends. Germline lookup yields CDR1 SEHNR and CDR2 FQNEAQ (reference sequence). This chain's CDR3 is CASSLGDNYEQYF. DNA of the CDR3: TGTGCCAGCAGCTTAGGGGACAATTACGAGCAGTACTTC. The entire variable domain, with the rest obtained from reference TRBV7-9 and TRBJ2-7, is as follows: DTGVSQNPRHKITKRGQNVTFRCDPISEHNRLYWYRQTLGQGPEFLTYFQNEAQLEKSRLLSDRFSAERPKGSFSTLEIQRTEQGDSAMYLCASSLGDNYEQYFGPGTRLTVT.

This chain links TRBV6-1 with TRBJ1-2; TRBD1 might be the D (5 bases). The CDR3 consists of 12 residues. Per the germline V gene, CDR1 is MNHNS and CDR2 is SASEGT. With 6 bases removed from V and 4 bases from J, the gap between germline ends came to 9 bases. CDR3 nucleotides: TGTGCCAGCAGCGACAGTTCCTATGGCTACACCTTC. It encodes CASSDSSYGYTF.

The rearrangement joins TRBV7-9 to TRBJ2-7, with unresolved D. Germline CDR1 is SEHNR and CDR2 is FQNEAQ (reference sequence). The CDR3 extends over 13 amino acids. V dropped 3 bases and J dropped 3 bases, with 9 bases sitting between them. The CDR3 DNA is TGTGCCAGCAGCTTCCCTAGTGGCTACGAGCAGTACTTC. Protein sequence: CASSFPSGYEQYF.

The V and J genes are TRBV28 and TRBJ1-6, with 7 bases lining up with TRBD1. In germline, CDR1 is MDHEN, CDR2 SYDVKM. V dropped 5 bases and J dropped 6; count of bases not matched to a gene: 7. This CDR3 is 15 amino acids long. The CDR3 DNA sequence: TGTGCCAGCAGTACTCCCGGGACAGTTAATTCACCCCTCCACTTT. Its translation: CASSTPGTVNSPLHF.

This CDR3 is CASSFNADMFGAGELFF. The CDR3 DNA reads TGTGCCAGCTCATTCAACGCGGACATGTTTGGCGCCGGGGAGCTGTTTTTT. This rearrangement joins TRBV18 to TRBJ2-2; D perhaps matches TRBD1 (5 bases). There are 17 residues in the CDR3. Germline V gene sequence: CDR1 KGHSH, CDR2 LQKENI. Deletions cut 5 bases from V and 6 bases from J, with 22 bases between. Combining the CDR3 with reference TRBV18 and TRBJ2-2 gives the whole variable domain NAGVMQNPRHLVRRRGQEARLRCSPMKGHSHVYWYRQLPEEGLKFMVYLQKENIIDESGMPKERFSAEFPKEGPSILRIQQVVRGDSAAYFCASSFNADMFGAGELFFGEGSRLTVL.